The 21 T cell receptor beta chains below come from one sample, sequenced in a study of memory CD4+ T cells and cytomegalovirus serostatus. Data came from immunoSEQ multiplex PCR; TCRdb stores just in-frame clones and leaves some out. The sample records roughly 48,000 clones, 80% being singletons. Single viable CD3+CD4+CD8-CD45RO+ cells were sorted as the memory CD4+ T cells. Sequencing was carried out using memory CD4+ T cells from blood. Receptors were obtained from an adult in good health and CMV-seropositive.

This rearrangement joins TRBV11-1 to TRBJ2-1; 13 positions agree with TRBD2. The length of the CDR3 is 17 residues. V lost 5 bases and J lost 4; bases outside the gene matches: 8. Germline V lookup: CDR1 SGHAT, CDR2 FQDESV (reference sequence). The chain's CDR3 is CASSSRTSGGVYNEQFF. CDR3 nucleotides: TGTGCCAGCAGCAGCCGGACTAGCGGGGGTGTTTACAATGAGCAGTTCTTC.

V is TRBV5-6 and J is TRBJ1-1; TRBD1 aligns across 10 bases. Germline V CDR1 and CDR2: SGHDT, YYEEEE. The CDR3 runs to 16 residues. J lost 7 bases, V lost 5 bases, and 14 bases had no gene match. The chain's CDR3 is CASSSIWDRGGGEAFF. CDR3 nucleotide sequence: TGTGCCAGCAGTAGCATCTGGGACAGGGGAGGCGGTGAAGCTTTCTTT.

This chain links TRBV7-2 with TRBJ2-5; D is possibly TRBD1 (6 bases). This CDR3 is built from 15 residues. The ends were cut back, 3 bases at V and 1 base at J, with 12 bases in the middle. Per germline, CDR1 SGHTA and CDR2 FQGNSA. This CDR3 is CASSFGGATQETQYF. CDR3 sequence (DNA): TGTGCCAGCAGCTTTGGGGGCGCGACCCAAGAGACCCAGTACTTC.

This chain uses TRBV7-2 with TRBJ1-2; the D gene is possibly TRBD1 (6 bases). Trimming removed 6 bases at V and 3 bases at J, with 14 bases between. CDR1 and CDR2 from the germline V gene are SGHTA and FQGNSA. The CDR3 has 14 amino acids. The CDR3 DNA follows: TGTGCCAGCAGAAATACAGGGTCCGACTATGGCTACACCTTC. This encodes CASRNTGSDYGYTF.

This rearrangement joins TRBV14 to TRBJ1-1; the D gene is possibly TRBD1 (6 bases). This CDR3 comprises 17 residues. The V end lost 4 bases, the J end lost 1 base, and 19 bases lay between the germline ends. From germline, CDR1 is SGHDN and CDR2 FVKESK. The CDR3 DNA reads as TGTGCCAGCAGCCGCAGAATAGCAGGACAGACGAACACTGAAGCTTTCTTT. Translated: CASSRRIAGQTNTEAFF.

The gene calls are TRBV2 and TRBJ1-6; D gene uncertain. The germline CDR1 and CDR2 sequences are SNHLY and FYNNEI. Trimming pared 6 bases from V and 5 bases from J, leaving 5 bases between. CDR3 length: 12 amino acids. In DNA, the CDR3 is TGTGCCAGCAGCCAAAATAATTCACCCCTCCACTTT. Encoded protein: CASSQNNSPLHF.

This chain joins TRBV29-1 and TRBJ1-4; D call uncertain. CDR1 is SQVTM and CDR2 is ANQGSEA in the germline V gene. The CDR3 runs to 12 residues. V lost 4 bases, J lost 3 bases, and 6 bases lay in between. As DNA, the CDR3 is TGCAGCGTTGTTGGACCTAATGAAAAACTGTTTTTT. Its protein is CSVVGPNEKLFF. Looking up the rest from reference TRBV29-1 and TRBJ1-4 gives the full variable domain: SAVISQKPSRDICQRGTSLTIQCQVDSQVTMMFWYRQQPGQSLTLIATANQGSEATYESGFVIDKFPISRPNLTFSTLTVSNMSPEDSSIYLCSVVGPNEKLFFGSGTQLSVL.

In the case of this clone: Additional DNA sequences in this sample encode the identical CDR3. The rearrangement uses TRBV30 and TRBJ2-1; a weak D match, TRBD2 (5 bases). Trimming took off 0 bases at V and 0 bases at J, with 12 bases between the two ends. Germline CDR1 is GTSNPN and CDR2 is SVGIG (reference sequence). The length of the CDR3 is 16 residues. The CDR3, as DNA: TGTGCCTGGAGTGTACTAGGGCTTAGCTCCTACAATGAGCAGTTCTTC. Translated, it gives CAWSVLGLSSYNEQFF. Based on the CDR3 plus reference TRBV30 and TRBJ2-1, the full variable domain is SQTIHQWPATLVQPVGSPLSLECTVEGTSNPNLYWYRQAAGRGLQLLFYSVGIGQISSEVPQNLSASRPQDRQFILSSKKLLLSDSGFYLCAWSVLGLSSYNEQFFGPGTRLTVL.

The V and J genes are TRBV11-2 and TRBJ1-2, with 7 bases that match TRBD1. Per the germline V gene, CDR1 is SGHAT and CDR2 is FQNNGV. The CDR3 is made up of 15 amino acids. V lost 0 bases and J lost 8; bases outside the gene matches: 9. DNA of the CDR3: TGTGCCAGCAGCTTAGAAAGAGGACAGGCCGGCGGCTACACCTTC. This encodes CASSLERGQAGGYTF.

The sample holds a few counts of this clone. The CDR3 nucleotides are TGCGCCAGCAGCCAGAATTGGGGCAGGGGGCTTATCGCGAACACCGGGGAGCTGTTTTTT. This gives the protein CASSQNWGRGLIANTGELFF. This sequence joins TRBV4-3 and TRBJ2-2; 8 bases are shared with TRBD1. This CDR3 contains 20 residues. Unmatched junction bases numbered 15, after V lost 3 bases and J lost 0 bases. Per germline, CDR1 LGHNA and CDR2 YSLEER.

V gene TRBV6-5 combines with J gene TRBJ2-7; possibly TRBD2 for D (6 bases). Looked up from germline, CDR1 is MNHEY and CDR2 is SVGAGI. Trimming pared 2 bases from V and 3 bases from J, leaving 8 bases between. There are 13 residues in the CDR3. CDR3 sequence: CASSYGGNYEQYF. The CDR3 DNA is TGTGCCAGCAGTTACGGAGGGAACTACGAGCAGTACTTC.

The V and J genes are TRBV7-3 and TRBJ2-7; 8 nucleotides align to TRBD2. The CDR3 totals 15 residues. The ends lost 2 bases at V and 0 bases at J; junction bases unmatched: 3. CDR1 and CDR2 (germline): SGHTA, FQGTGA. CDR3 region: CASSLQAGVSYEQYF. CDR3 DNA: TGTGCCAGCAGCTTACAAGCGGGAGTCTCCTACGAGCAGTACTTC.

Written as DNA, the CDR3 is TGTGCCAGCAGCTTTAGCGGAACGGGGGAGACCCAGTACTTC. It specifies CASSFSGTGETQYF. The chain joins TRBV5-6 to TRBJ2-5, with D possibly being TRBD2 (6 bases). Deletions cut 2 bases from V and 5 bases from J, with 13 bases between. Germline values: CDR1 SGHDT, CDR2 YYEEEE. The CDR3 sequence is 14 residues long.

The chain uses TRBV2 and TRBJ2-2, with D perhaps matching TRBD2 (6 bases). V lost 5 bases, J lost 1 base, and 11 bases lay in between. This CDR3 region has 15 residues. The germline V gene encodes CDR1 SNHLY and CDR2 FYNNEI. The CDR3 region is CASSKEGLNTGELFF. DNA of the CDR3: TGTGCCAGCAGTAAGGAGGGACTGAACACCGGGGAGCTGTTTTTT. Based on the CDR3 plus reference TRBV2 and TRBJ2-2, the full variable domain is EPEVTQTPSHQVTQMGQEVILRCVPISNHLYFYWYRQILGQKVEFLVSFYNNEISEKSEIFDDQFSVERPDGSNFTLKIRSTKLEDSAMYFCASSKEGLNTGELFFGEGSRLTVL.

This clone was recorded once. This chain links TRBV6-1 with TRBJ2-4; the D gene is possibly TRBD2 (6 bases). V lost 3 bases and J lost 6, with 12 bases in between. Germline lookup yields CDR1 MNHNS and CDR2 SASEGT. This CDR3 is 14 amino acids long. The CDR3 DNA reads TGTGCCAGCAGTGAGTACACTAGCCTAAACATTCAGTACTTC. This translates into CASSEYTSLNIQYF.

This clone was found once. The chain employs TRBV11-2 and TRBJ2-5, with a weak D call TRBD2 (6 bases). Per germline, CDR1 SGHAT and CDR2 FQNNGV. V was clipped by 5 bases and J by 2 bases, with 9 bases between them. CDR3 length: 13 amino acids. The CDR3: CASSGGLQETQYF. The CDR3 nucleotides read TGTGCCAGCAGCGGGGGACTGCAAGAGACCCAGTACTTC.

The CDR3 DNA sequence: TGTGCCAGCAGTTACTGGGGGGCGGACGGTCAGCCCCAGCATTTT. This sequence encodes CASSYWGADGQPQHF. This chain uses TRBV28 with TRBJ1-5; possible D gene TRBD1, 6 bases. The CDR3 runs 15 residues. Per the germline V gene, CDR1 is MDHEN and CDR2 is SYDVKM. Trimming shortened V by 4 bases and J by 6 bases, and 16 bases separated the two germline ends.

This clone was seen a few times. The chain joins TRBV2 to TRBJ1-2; tentative D call: TRBD1 (5 bases). CDR1 is SNHLY and CDR2 is FYNNEI in the germline V gene. The germline V and J ends were trimmed by 11 bases and 1 base, with 8 bases remaining between them. This CDR3 spans 11 amino acids. The CDR3 DNA follows: TGTGCCGGAGGGGATAACTATGGCTACACCTTC. It is translated as CAGGDNYGYTF.

This clone turned up a few times. The rearrangement links TRBV7-9 to TRBJ2-3; 9 bases match TRBD2. The germline CDR1 and CDR2 sequences are SEHNR and FQNEAQ (reference sequence). J was trimmed by 1 base and V by 4 bases; bases with no gene match: 3. The CDR3 runs to 15 residues. CDR3 loop: CASSYSGSGTDTQYF. As DNA, the CDR3 is TGTGCCAGCAGCTATAGCGGGAGTGGCACAGATACGCAGTATTTT.

V and J are TRBV7-2 and TRBJ1-6; TRBD1 is a possible D gene (6 bases). CDR1 is SGHTA and CDR2 is FQGNSA in the germline V gene. CDR3 length: 17 residues. V lost 3 bases to trimming and J lost 8 bases, with 20 bases between them. The CDR3 here is CASSFRMAGALHSPLHF. The CDR3 region has the DNA TGTGCCAGCAGCTTTAGAATGGCAGGGGCTCTTCATTCACCCCTCCACTTT. Filled out from reference TRBV7-2 and TRBJ1-6, the complete variable domain reads GAGVSQSPSNKVTEKGKDVELRCDPISGHTALYWYRQSLGQGLEFLIYFQGNSAPDKSGLPSDRFSAERTGGSVSTLTIQRTQQEDSAVYLCASSFRMAGALHSPLHFGNGTRLTVT.

The rearrangement joins TRBV19 to TRBJ2-1; 8 bases match TRBD2. V was pared by 6 bases and J by 6 bases, with 16 bases of the junction left unmatched. The germline V gene has CDR1 LNHDA and CDR2 SQIVND (reference sequence). This CDR3 is built from 17 residues. This CDR3 reads CASSQTRAGDRPNEQFF. For the CDR3, the DNA is TGTGCCAGTAGCCAAACCCGAGCGGGAGATCGACCCAATGAGCAGTTCTTC. The full variable domain, rest sourced from reference TRBV19 and TRBJ2-1, is DGGITQSPKYLFRKEGQNVTLSCEQNLNHDAMYWYRQDPGQGLRLIYYSQIVNDFQKGDIAEGYSVSREKKESFPLTVTSAQKNPTAFYLCASSQTRAGDRPNEQFFGPGTRLTVL.